These T cell receptor beta chains were read from a single sample in a study of blood T cell repertoires in COVID-19. TCRdb's copy holds only in-frame clones and misses some; the assay was immunoSEQ multiplex PCR. The repertoire has about 320,000 clones, over 75% of them found once; the top ten carry about 7%. Sequenced material: peripheral blood. These receptor sequences come from a human donor in a cohort sampled during active COVID-19. Each CDR3 is given without its conserved first and last residue. Only some rows state a clone size, as once, few, many or a class for expanded clones.

j_gene	v_gene	abundance	CDR3aa
TRBJ2-3	TRBV5-1	NA	ASSLGAGMTDTQY
TRBJ2-3	TRBV28	NA	ASSTYAPAY
TRBJ2-7	TRBV5-1	once	ASSLGLVPYEQY
TRBJ2-1	TRBV15	NA	ATSPNRAGGEF
TRBJ2-5	TRBV30	NA	AWGRGGGETQY
TRBJ1-1	TRBV6-1	NA	ASSEIQGNTEAF
TRBJ1-6	TRBV9	NA	ASSVGISGDSPLH
TRBJ1-2	TRBV6-2/TRBV6-3	NA	ASSPQAGAFNYGYT
TRBJ2-1	TRBV11-2	NA	ASSPPRRVYEQF
TRBJ2-7	TRBV11-2	NA	ASSGRRAGITYEQY
TRBJ2-7	TRBV5-4	NA	ASMSRDRAPYEQY
TRBJ1-4	TRBV7-8	NA	ASSLGESGYGKLF
TRBJ2-7	TRBV5-1	many	ASSPRGSGGSYEQY
TRBJ2-5	TRBV13	NA	ASSSSRETQY
TRBJ2-2	TRBV6-5	NA	ASSWALHGELF